Reported below is one TCR beta chain. The germline gives CDR1 MGHDK, CDR2 SYGVNS. V was pared by 6 bases and J by 1 base, with 3 bases of the junction left unmatched. The CDR3 has 15 residues. This entry belongs to a study of blood T cell repertoires in COVID-19. On the study more broadly: Sites in the United States, Italy and Spain provided acute and convalescent COVID-19 samples. T cells, B-cell-depleted T cells, or PBMCs provided the cDNA or gDNA that served as material.

Authors' methods: The assay estimated nucleated cells by amplifying reference gene primers. Assay: immunoSEQ multiplex PCR; the TCRdb copy retains only in-frame clones and omits some. Clone size and V and J calls were adopted from that table, with D and trimming inferred from the DNA. Of 110,000 to 150,000 clones listed, about 87% are singletons. V is TRBV25-1 and J is TRBJ2-2; 9 positions agree with TRBD1. The receptor was derived from a human donor in a cohort sampled during active COVID-19. Sequenced: peripheral blood. The DNA for the CDR3 is TGTGCCAGCAGGCCGGGACAGGGGAACACCGGGGAGCTGTTTTTT. This codes for CASRPGQGNTGELFF.